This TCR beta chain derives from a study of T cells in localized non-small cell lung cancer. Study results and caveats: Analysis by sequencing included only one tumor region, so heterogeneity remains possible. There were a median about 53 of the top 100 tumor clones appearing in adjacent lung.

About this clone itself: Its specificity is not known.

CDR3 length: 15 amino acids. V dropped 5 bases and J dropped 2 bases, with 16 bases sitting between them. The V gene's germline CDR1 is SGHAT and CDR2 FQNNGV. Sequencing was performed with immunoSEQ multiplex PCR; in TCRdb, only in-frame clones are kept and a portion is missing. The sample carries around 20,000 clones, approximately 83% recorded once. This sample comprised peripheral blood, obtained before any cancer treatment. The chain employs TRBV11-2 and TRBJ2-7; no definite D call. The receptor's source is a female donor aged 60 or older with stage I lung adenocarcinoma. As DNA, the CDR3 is TGTGCCAGCAGCACCCTGACAAGGCGTCCCTACGAGCAGTACTTC. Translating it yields CASSTLTRRPYEQYF.